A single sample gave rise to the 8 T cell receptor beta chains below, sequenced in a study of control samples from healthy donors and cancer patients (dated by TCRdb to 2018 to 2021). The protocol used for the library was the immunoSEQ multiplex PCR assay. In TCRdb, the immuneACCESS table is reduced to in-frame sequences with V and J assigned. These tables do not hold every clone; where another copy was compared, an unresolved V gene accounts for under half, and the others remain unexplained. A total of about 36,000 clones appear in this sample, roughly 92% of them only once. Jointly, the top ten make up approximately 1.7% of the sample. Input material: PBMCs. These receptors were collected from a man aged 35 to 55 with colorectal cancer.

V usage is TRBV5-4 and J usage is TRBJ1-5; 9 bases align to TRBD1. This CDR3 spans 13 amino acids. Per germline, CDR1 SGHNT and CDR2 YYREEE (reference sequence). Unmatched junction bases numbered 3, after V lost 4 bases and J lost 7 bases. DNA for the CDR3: TGTGCCAGCAGCCGGGACAGGGTACAGCCCCAGCATTTT. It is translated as CASSRDRVQPQHF.

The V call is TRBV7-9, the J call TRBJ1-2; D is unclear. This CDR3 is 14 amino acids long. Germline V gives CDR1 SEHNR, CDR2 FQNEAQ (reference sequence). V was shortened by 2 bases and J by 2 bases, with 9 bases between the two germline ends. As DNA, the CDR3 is TGTGCCAGCAGCTTAAGTCAGGACAACTATGGCTACACCTTC. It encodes CASSLSQDNYGYTF.

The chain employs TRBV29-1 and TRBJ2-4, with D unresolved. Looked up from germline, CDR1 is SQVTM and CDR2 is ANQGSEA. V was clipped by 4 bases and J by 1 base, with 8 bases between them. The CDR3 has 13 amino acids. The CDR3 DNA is TGCAGCGTTGCCCCCGGGGCCAAAAACATTCAGTACTTC. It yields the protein CSVAPGAKNIQYF.

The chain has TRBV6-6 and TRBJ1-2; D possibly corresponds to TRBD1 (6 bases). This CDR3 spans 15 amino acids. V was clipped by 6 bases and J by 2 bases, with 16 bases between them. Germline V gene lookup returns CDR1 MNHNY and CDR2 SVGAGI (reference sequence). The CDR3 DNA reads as TGTGCCAGCAGCAGAACCCGGGACAACAACTATGGCTACACCTTC. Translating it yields CASSRTRDNNYGYTF.

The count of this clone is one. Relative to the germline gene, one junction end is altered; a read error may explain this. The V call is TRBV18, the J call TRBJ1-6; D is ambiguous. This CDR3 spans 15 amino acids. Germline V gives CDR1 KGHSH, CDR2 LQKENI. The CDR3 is CASSPSGTNNSPFHF. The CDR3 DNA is TGTGCCAGCTCACCGTCAGGCACCAATAATTCACCCTTCCACTTT.

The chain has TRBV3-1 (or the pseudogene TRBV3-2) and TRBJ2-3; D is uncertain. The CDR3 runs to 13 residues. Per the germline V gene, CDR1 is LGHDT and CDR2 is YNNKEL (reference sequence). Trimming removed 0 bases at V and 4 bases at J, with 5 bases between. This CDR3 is CASSQETSDTQYF. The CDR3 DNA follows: TGTGCCAGCAGCCAAGAAACCTCAGATACGCAGTATTTT.

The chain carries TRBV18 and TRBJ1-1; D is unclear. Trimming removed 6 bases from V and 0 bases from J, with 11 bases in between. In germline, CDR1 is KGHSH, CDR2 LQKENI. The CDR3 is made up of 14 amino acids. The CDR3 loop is CASSPEIMNTEAFF. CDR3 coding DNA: TGTGCCAGCTCCCCGGAGATAATGAACACTGAAGCTTTCTTT.

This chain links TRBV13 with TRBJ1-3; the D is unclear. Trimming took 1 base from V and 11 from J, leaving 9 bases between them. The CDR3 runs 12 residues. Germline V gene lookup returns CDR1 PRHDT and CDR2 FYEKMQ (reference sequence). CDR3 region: CASSLVSGAIYF. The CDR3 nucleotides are TGTGCCAGCAGCTTAGTGTCGGGCGCCATATATTTT.